A selection of T cell receptor beta chains follows, all from one sample in a study of blood T cell repertoires in COVID-19. The table came from immunoSEQ multiplex PCR; TCRdb's copy has only in-frame clones and leaves some out. Of about 210,000 clones listed, roughly 84% are singletons. Sequences were obtained from PBMCs or T cells enriched from blood (not recorded which). The receptors stem from a man aged 25-45 years in a cohort exposed to, infected with or recovered from COVID-19 (not recorded which). Each CDR3 is given with its conserved first and last residue. The D gene is left open where the match is weak. Size values are once, few and many counts, or a class for expanded clones, and some rows have none.

CDR3aa: CASSLGWGLQETQYF; CDR3nt: TGTGCCAGCAGCTTAGGTTGGGGACTGCAAGAGACCCAGTACTTC; d_gene: NA; j_gene: TRBJ2-5; abundance: NA; v_gene: TRBV7-6
CDR3aa: CASSLPSGEGFRTDTQYF; CDR3nt: TGTGCCAGCAGTTTACCCTCGGGGGAAGGTTTTCGCACAGATACGCAGTATTTT; d_gene: NA; j_gene: TRBJ2-3; abundance: NA; v_gene: TRBV28
CDR3aa: CASSARTSGGSNEQFF; CDR3nt: TGTGCCAGCAGCGCACGGACTAGCGGGGGCTCCAATGAGCAGTTCTTC; d_gene: TRBD2; j_gene: TRBJ2-1; abundance: once; v_gene: TRBV9
CDR3aa: CASSPGLASYEQYF; CDR3nt: TGTGCCAGCTCACCGGGACTAGCTTCCTACGAGCAGTACTTC; d_gene: TRBD2; j_gene: TRBJ2-7; abundance: once; v_gene: TRBV18
CDR3aa: CASSDGGSGNTIYF; CDR3nt: TGCGCCAGCAGCGACGGGGGCTCTGGAAACACCATATATTTT; d_gene: NA; j_gene: TRBJ1-3; abundance: few; v_gene: TRBV5-1
CDR3aa: CASSFQVFDEQYF; CDR3nt: TGTGCCAGCAGTTTTCAGGTTTTCGACGAGCAGTACTTC; d_gene: NA; j_gene: TRBJ2-7; abundance: NA; v_gene: TRBV27
CDR3aa: CASSFPGYEQYF; CDR3nt: TGTGCCAGCAGTTTCCCCGGCTACGAGCAGTACTTC; d_gene: NA; j_gene: TRBJ2-7; abundance: NA; v_gene: TRBV28
CDR3aa: CASSALAGANTDTQYF; CDR3nt: TGTGCCAGCAGCGCCCTAGCGGGAGCGAACACAGATACGCAGTATTTT; d_gene: TRBD2; j_gene: TRBJ2-3; abundance: NA; v_gene: TRBV9
CDR3aa: CASSLQGYEQYF; CDR3nt: TGTGCCAGCAGCTTACAGGGGTACGAGCAGTACTTC; d_gene: NA; j_gene: TRBJ2-7; abundance: NA; v_gene: TRBV7-9
CDR3aa: CASSVGTASSNQPQHF; CDR3nt: TGTGCCAGCAGTGTTGGGACAGCATCTAGCAATCAGCCCCAGCATTTT; d_gene: TRBD1; j_gene: TRBJ1-5; abundance: NA; v_gene: TRBV2
CDR3aa: CASQPGTQDSAFF; CDR3nt: TGTGCCAGCCAGCCGGGGACACAGGATTCGGCTTTCTTT; d_gene: NA; j_gene: TRBJ1-1; abundance: NA; v_gene: TRBV27